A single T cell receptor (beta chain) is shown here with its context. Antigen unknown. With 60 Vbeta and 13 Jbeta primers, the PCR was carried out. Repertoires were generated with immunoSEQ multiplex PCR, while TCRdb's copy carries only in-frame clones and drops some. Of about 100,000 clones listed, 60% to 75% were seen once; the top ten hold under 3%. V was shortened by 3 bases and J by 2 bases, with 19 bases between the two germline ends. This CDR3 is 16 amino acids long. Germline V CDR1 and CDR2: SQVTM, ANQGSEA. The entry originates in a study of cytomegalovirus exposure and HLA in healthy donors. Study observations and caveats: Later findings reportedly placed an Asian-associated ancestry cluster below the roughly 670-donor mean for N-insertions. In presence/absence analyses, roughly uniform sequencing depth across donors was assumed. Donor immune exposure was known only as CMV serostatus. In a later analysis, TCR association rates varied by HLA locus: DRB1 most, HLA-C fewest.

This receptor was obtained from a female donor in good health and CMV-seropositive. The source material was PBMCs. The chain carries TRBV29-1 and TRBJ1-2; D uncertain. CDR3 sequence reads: CSVETPGGGRNYGYTF. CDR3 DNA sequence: TGCAGCGTTGAGACCCCCGGAGGAGGTCGGAACTATGGCTACACCTTC.